This TCR beta chain was profiled in a study of identical twins. Regarding the study as a whole: Alpha sequences that were out-of-frame and twin-shared showed an excess of low generation probability.

This CDR3 spans 15 amino acids. The V gene's germline CDR1 is LGHDT and CDR2 YNNKEL (reference sequence). Trimming left V 2 bases short and J 0 bases short, with 11 bases between. This clonotype was detected only a few times. Its antigen is not identified. From the 5' RACE reads, TCRdb called clonotypes with MiXCR, one entry per CDR3 protein. The table lists around 450,000 distinct CDR3 sequences, over 12% of them singletons. The same sample was also studied in work on yellow fever vaccine responses in identical twins.

This clonotype originated in a young woman in good health. The specimen sequenced was CD4+ T cells sorted from blood. The chain has TRBV3-1 and TRBJ2-7; TRBD2 might be the D (6 bases). The CDR3 region is CASSQPSGDSYEQYF. The CDR3 nucleotides are TGTGCCAGCAGCCAACCTTCGGGGGACTCCTACGAGCAGTACTTC.